These 16 T cell receptor beta chains were all obtained from the same sample, sequenced in a study of CD8 T cells in Susac syndrome. An amount of RNA that ranged from roughly 0.5 to 1 ug was reverse transcribed with random hexamers. TCRdb passed the immunoSEQ multiplex PCR reads through MiXCR, listing each CDR3 protein once. The table lists about 150,000 distinct CDR3 sequences, approximately 93% of them singletons. The sample comprised CD8+ T cells from PBMCs. The receptors derive from a human donor with multiple sclerosis.

The chain is built from TRBV20-1 and TRBJ1-2; no reliable D call. Trimming took off 0 bases at V and 5 bases at J, with 16 bases between the two ends. The germline V gene has CDR1 DFQATT and CDR2 SNEGSKA (reference sequence). The CDR3 has 15 residues. The CDR3 sequence is CSARDRQGLRYGYTF. The CDR3 DNA follows: TGCAGTGCTAGAGATCGACAAGGATTGCGGTATGGCTACACCTTC.

The V gene is TRBV7-6, the J gene TRBJ2-3; D is ambiguous. CDR3 length equals 14 residues. V was clipped by 1 base and J by 1 base, with 6 bases between them. Germline V gene lookup returns CDR1 SGHVS and CDR2 FNYEAQ. CDR3 residues: CASSLVWGTDTQYF. For the CDR3, the DNA is TGTGCCAGCAGCTTAGTGTGGGGCACAGATACGCAGTATTTT.

J is TRBJ1-1 and V is TRBV30; 7 bases line up with TRBD1. The CDR3 length is 17 residues. V gave up 1 base and J gave up 3 bases; unmatched junction bases: 14. Germline CDR1 GTSNPN, CDR2 SVGIG (reference sequence). CDR3 nucleotide sequence: TGTGCCTGGAGTGCCCCGGACAGGACCCTTGGGGACACTGAAGCTTTCTTT. This translates into CAWSAPDRTLGDTEAFF.

V usage is TRBV13 and J usage is TRBJ2-2; 7 positions match TRBD2. The junction had 8 bases not matched to a gene; V was cut back by 7 bases and J by 0 bases. The CDR3 has 16 amino acids. Germline lookup yields CDR1 PRHDT and CDR2 FYEKMQ (reference sequence). The CDR3 protein is CASKPGGSANTGELFF. The CDR3 coding sequence is TGTGCCAGCAAACCGGGGGGATCCGCGAACACCGGGGAGCTGTTTTTT. The full variable domain, in which reference TRBV13 and TRBJ2-2 provide the parts outside the CDR3, is AAGVIQSPRHLIKEKRETATLKCYPIPRHDTVYWYQQGPGQDPQFLISFYEKMQSDKGSIPDRFSAQQFSDYHSELNMSSLELGDSALYFCASKPGGSANTGELFFGEGSRLTVL.

The rearrangement links TRBV7-8 to TRBJ2-1; no clear D. Germline V gene sequence: CDR1 SGHVS, CDR2 FQNEAQ. This CDR3 spans 15 amino acids. V lost 3 bases and J 5 bases, leaving 14 bases between the germline ends. This chain's CDR3 is CASSLRSRSNNEQFF. The DNA for the CDR3 is TGTGCCAGCAGCTTGAGATCCCGGAGCAACAATGAGCAGTTCTTC.

This clonotype was found a few times. V and J are TRBV6-1 and TRBJ2-1, with D perhaps TRBD2 (7 bases). V was clipped by 1 base and J by 8 bases, with 15 bases between them. In germline, CDR1 is MNHNS, CDR2 SASEGT. The CDR3 has 15 residues. The CDR3: CASSEEGGGYDEQFF. The CDR3 nucleotides are TGTGCCAGCAGTGAAGAGGGGGGGGGTTACGATGAGCAGTTCTTC.

This chain uses TRBV29-1 with TRBJ2-7; 8 bases are a match to TRBD1. CDR3 length: 13 amino acids. The germline CDR1 and CDR2 sequences are SQVTM and ANQGSEA. V shed 6 bases and J 5 bases; nucleotides not matched to a gene: 9. The CDR3 nucleotides read TGCAGCGTAGCTACAGGGGGTGGCCACGAGCAGTACTTC. Translated: CSVATGGGHEQYF.

The genes are TRBV7-9 and TRBJ2-5, with 10 positions matching TRBD1. Germline assignment: CDR1 SEHNR and CDR2 FQNEAQ (reference sequence). CDR3 length: 15 residues. V was clipped by 3 bases and J by 1 base; unmatched bases: 2. The CDR3 DNA is TGTGCCAGCAGCTTGCGACAGGGGGCCCAAGAGACCCAGTACTTC. Protein sequence: CASSLRQGAQETQYF.

J is TRBJ2-3 and V is TRBV6-5, with TRBD2 as a possible D gene (5 bases). The CDR3 is made up of 13 amino acids. V was clipped by 2 bases and J by 7 bases, with 10 bases between them. CDR1 and CDR2 (germline): MNHEY, SVGAGI. CDR3 amino acids: CASSYGSGNTQYF. The CDR3 DNA sequence: TGTGCCAGCAGTTACGGCTCGGGGAATACGCAGTATTTT.

The DNA for the CDR3 is TGTGCCTGGAGGTCCGGAAATCAGCCCCAGCATTTT. Protein: CAWRSGNQPQHF. The rearrangement links TRBV30 to TRBJ1-5; D ambiguous. V gave up 3 bases and J gave up 4 bases, with 7 bases separating them. CDR1 and CDR2 (germline): GTSNPN, SVGIG (reference sequence). The CDR3 is 12 amino acids.

This clonotype appeared a single time. The chain joins TRBV20-1 to TRBJ1-5, with D maybe TRBD1 (5 bases). The CDR3 has 15 amino acids. Germline V gives CDR1 DFQATT, CDR2 SNEGSKA (reference sequence). Trimming pared 1 base from V and 3 bases from J, leaving 13 bases between. CDR3 sequence: CSARGDRHINQPQHF. CDR3 coding DNA: TGCAGTGCTAGAGGGGACCGCCATATCAATCAGCCCCAGCATTTT.

The chain joins TRBV2 to TRBJ2-2; D gene ambiguous. The CDR3 length is 11 residues. Germline V gene lookup returns CDR1 SNHLY and CDR2 FYNNEI. V lost 5 bases and J lost 10, with 8 bases in between. The CDR3 is CASSTPKELFF. In DNA form, the CDR3 reads TGTGCCAGCAGTACCCCCAAGGAGCTGTTTTTT.

V and J are TRBV19 and TRBJ2-1, with 10 bases lining up with TRBD2. The J segment lost 1 base and the V segment lost 7 bases, leaving 4 bases of the junction unmatched. Germline CDR1 LNHDA, CDR2 SQIVND (reference sequence). The CDR3 sequence is 15 residues long. In DNA, the CDR3 is TGTGCCAGTATCACAGCGGGGGGGTCCTACAATGAGCAGTTCTTC. It encodes CASITAGGSYNEQFF.

The chain combines TRBV28 with TRBJ2-3; the D gene is possibly TRBD1 (6 bases). In germline, CDR1 is MDHEN, CDR2 SYDVKM. Deletions cut 5 bases from V and 0 bases from J, with 15 bases between. The CDR3 is made up of 16 amino acids. CDR3 loop: CASSLDSPISTDTQYF. As DNA, the CDR3 is TGTGCCAGCAGTCTGGACAGCCCGATCAGCACAGATACGCAGTATTTT.

This chain uses TRBV7-9 with TRBJ2-5; weak D call: TRBD2 (7 bases). CDR3 size: 13 residues. Germline lookup yields CDR1 SEHNR and CDR2 FQNEAQ (reference sequence). V lost 10 bases to trimming and J lost 5 bases, with 17 bases between them. The CDR3 DNA reads as TGTGCCACCGCCCCGGGGGGCGGTGAGACCCAGTACTTC. This sequence encodes CATAPGGGETQYF.

This clonotype has only a few counts. The V call is TRBV4-1, the J call TRBJ2-1; D gene uncertain. The CDR3 length is 11 residues. The germline gives CDR1 MGHRA, CDR2 YSYEKL. V was shortened by 4 bases and J by 7 bases, with 5 bases between the two germline ends. CDR3 protein: CASSRSNEQFF. CDR3 coding DNA: TGCGCCAGCAGCCGCTCAAATGAGCAGTTCTTC.